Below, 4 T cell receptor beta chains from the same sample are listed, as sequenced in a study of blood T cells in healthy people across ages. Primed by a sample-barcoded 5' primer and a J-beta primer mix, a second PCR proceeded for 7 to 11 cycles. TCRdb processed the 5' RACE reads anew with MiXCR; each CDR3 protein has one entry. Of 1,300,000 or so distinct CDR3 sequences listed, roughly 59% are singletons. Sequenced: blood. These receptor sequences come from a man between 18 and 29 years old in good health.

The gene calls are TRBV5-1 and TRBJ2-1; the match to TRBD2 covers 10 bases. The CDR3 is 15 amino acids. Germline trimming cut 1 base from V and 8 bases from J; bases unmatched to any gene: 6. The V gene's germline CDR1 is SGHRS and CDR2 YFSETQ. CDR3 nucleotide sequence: TGCGCCAGCAGCTTGAGTCTAGCGGGAGCGGATGAGCAGTTCTTC. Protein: CASSLSLAGADEQFF.

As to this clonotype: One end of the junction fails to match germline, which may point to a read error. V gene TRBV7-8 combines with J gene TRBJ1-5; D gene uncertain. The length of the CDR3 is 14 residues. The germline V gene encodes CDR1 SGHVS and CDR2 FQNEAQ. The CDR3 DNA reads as TGCGCCAGCAGCACCACACATAGCAATCAGCCCCAGCATTTT. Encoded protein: CASSTTHSNQPQHF.

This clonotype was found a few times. CDR3 region: CASSLEGLAEQYF. The CDR3 nucleotides are TGTGCCAGCAGTTTAGAGGGTCTTGCCGAGCAGTACTTC. The V gene is TRBV27, the J gene TRBJ2-7, with D perhaps matching TRBD2 (5 bases). This CDR3 is 13 amino acids long. Germline assignment: CDR1 MNHEY and CDR2 SMNVEV (reference sequence). Between the trimmed V and J ends, which lost 2 bases and 6 bases, there was a span of 11 bases.

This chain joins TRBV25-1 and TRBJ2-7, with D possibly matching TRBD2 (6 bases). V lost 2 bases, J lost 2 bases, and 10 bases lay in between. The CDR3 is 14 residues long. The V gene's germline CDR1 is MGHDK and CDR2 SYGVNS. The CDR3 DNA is TGTGCCAGCAGTGAAGTAGCGGACCCCTACGAGCAGTACTTC. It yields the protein CASSEVADPYEQYF.